The clone carrying this TCR beta chain was picked up a small number of times. Its target is unknown. Primed by a sample-barcoded 5' primer and a J-beta primer mix, a second PCR proceeded for about 6 to 12 cycles. One entry per CDR3 protein, called by TCRdb with MiXCR from the 5' RACE reads. The sample lists roughly 1 million distinct CDR3 sequences; about 25% were seen once. This sample was included in a study of blood T cells in healthy people across ages. Notes on the study in general: Across the age range, TCR beta diversity per million T cells fell in a roughly linear way.

Between the trimmed V and J ends, which lost 4 bases and 4 bases, there was a span of 12 bases. CDR1 is SGHRS and CDR2 is YFSETQ in the germline V gene. CDR3 length: 14 residues. Another study also made use of these data, one on T cells of mothers and their children.

The TCR comes from a girl aged 2 to 9 in good health. V usage is TRBV5-1 and J usage is TRBJ1-3; D is unresolved. What was sequenced was blood. The CDR3 coding sequence is TGCGCCAGCAGCCATGGGTCCTCCGGAAACACCATATATTTT. This codes for CASSHGSSGNTIYF.